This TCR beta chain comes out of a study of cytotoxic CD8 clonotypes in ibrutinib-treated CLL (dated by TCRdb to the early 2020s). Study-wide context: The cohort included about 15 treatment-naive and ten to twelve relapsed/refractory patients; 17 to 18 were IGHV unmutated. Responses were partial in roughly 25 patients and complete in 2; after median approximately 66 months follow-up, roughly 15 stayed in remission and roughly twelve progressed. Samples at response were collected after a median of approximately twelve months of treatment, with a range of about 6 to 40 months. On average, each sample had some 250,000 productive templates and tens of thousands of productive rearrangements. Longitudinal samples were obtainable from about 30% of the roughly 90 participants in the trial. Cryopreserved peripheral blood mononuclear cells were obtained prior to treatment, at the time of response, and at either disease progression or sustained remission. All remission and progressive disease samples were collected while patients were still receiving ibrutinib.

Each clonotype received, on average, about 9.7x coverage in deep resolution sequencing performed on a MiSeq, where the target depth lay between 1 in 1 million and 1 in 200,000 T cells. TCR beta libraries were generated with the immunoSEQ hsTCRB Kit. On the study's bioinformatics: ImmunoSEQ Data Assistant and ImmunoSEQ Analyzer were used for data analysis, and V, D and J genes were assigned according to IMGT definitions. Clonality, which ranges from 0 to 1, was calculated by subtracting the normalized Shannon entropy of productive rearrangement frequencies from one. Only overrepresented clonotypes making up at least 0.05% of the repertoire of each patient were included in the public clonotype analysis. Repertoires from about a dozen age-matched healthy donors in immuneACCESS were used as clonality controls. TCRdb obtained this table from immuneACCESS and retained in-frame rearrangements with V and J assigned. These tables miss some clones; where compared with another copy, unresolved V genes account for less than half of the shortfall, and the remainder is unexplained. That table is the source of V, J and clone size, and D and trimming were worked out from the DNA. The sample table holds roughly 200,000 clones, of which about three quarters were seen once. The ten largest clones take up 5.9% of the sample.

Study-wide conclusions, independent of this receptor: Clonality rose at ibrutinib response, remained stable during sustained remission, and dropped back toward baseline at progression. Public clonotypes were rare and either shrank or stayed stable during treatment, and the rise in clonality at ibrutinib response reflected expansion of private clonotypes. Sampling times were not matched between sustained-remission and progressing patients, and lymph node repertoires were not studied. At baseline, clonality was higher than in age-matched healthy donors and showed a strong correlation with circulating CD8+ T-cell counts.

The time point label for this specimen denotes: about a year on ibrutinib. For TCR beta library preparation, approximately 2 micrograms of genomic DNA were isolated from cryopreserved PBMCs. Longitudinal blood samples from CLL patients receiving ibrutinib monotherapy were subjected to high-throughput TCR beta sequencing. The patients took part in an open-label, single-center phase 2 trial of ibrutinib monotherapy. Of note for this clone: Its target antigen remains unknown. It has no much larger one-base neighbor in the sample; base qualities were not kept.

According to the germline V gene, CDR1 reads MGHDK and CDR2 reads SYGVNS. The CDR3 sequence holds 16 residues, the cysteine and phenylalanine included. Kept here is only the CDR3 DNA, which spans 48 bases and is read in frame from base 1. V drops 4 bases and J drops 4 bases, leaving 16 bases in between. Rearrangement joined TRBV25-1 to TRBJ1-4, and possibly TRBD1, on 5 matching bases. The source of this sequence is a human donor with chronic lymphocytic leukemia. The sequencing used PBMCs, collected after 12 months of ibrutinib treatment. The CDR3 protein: CASSAAGTGVNEKLFF. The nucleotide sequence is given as TGTGCCAGCAGTGCCGCCGGGACGGGGGTTAATGAAAAACTGTTTTTT.